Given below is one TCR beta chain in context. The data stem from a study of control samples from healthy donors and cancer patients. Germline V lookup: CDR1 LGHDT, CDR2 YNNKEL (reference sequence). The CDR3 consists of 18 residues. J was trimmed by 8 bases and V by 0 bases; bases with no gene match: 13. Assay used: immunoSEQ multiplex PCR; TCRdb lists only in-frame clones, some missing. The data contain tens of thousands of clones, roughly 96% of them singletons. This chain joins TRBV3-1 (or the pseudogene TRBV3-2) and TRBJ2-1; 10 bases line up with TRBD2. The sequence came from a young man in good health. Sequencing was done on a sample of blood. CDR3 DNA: TGTGCCAGCAGCCAAGATCGTAGTAGCGGGAGGTATGGGGATGAGCAGTTCTTC. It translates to CASSQDRSSGRYGDEQFF.